This T cell receptor beta chain was documented in a study of cytomegalovirus exposure and HLA in healthy donors. Turning to the study itself: Early release data held about 85 million unique TCRs from HLA-typed donors.

V dropped 4 bases and J dropped 4 bases, with 31 bases sitting between them. The CDR3 sequence is 21 residues long. The germline CDR1 and CDR2 sequences are MDHEN and SYDVKM. Primers included in the PCR were 60 Vbeta and 13 Jbeta primers. This table comes from immunoSEQ multiplex PCR, and its TCRdb copy is limited to in-frame clones, with some not included. Counted here are roughly 130,000 clones, 75% to 85% occurring once; the ten biggest clones make up about 2.6%. This clonotype was obtained from a man aged 30-40 years in good health and CMV-seronegative. The sample consisted of PBMCs. This sequence joins TRBV28 and TRBJ1-4, with D possibly matching TRBD1 (6 bases). This CDR3 is CASSSNRRTDTLRPYNEKLFF. The DNA of the CDR3 is TGTGCCAGCAGTTCCAATCGACGGACAGACACGCTCCGTCCCTATAATGAAAAACTGTTTTTT.